Listed here are 10 T cell receptor beta chains from one sample, sequenced in a study of blood T cell repertoires in COVID-19. Clones were sequenced by immunoSEQ multiplex PCR, and TCRdb holds only the in-frame ones, with some missing. The sample includes around 190,000 clones, 88% of them seen just once. The sample taken for sequencing was peripheral blood. These receptors came from a man between 25 and 39 years old with acute or convalescent COVID-19.

This clone was seen just once. The chain links TRBV9 to TRBJ1-3; the D is unclear. Germline lookup yields CDR1 SGDLS and CDR2 YYNGEE. Trimming cost V 2 bases and J 0 bases, with 6 bases left between them. The CDR3 has 14 residues. CDR3: CASSVVSSGNTIYF. The CDR3, as DNA: TGTGCCAGCAGCGTTGTGAGCTCTGGAAACACCATATATTTT. The whole variable domain, remainder taken from reference TRBV9 and TRBJ1-3, is DSGVTQTPKHLITATGQRVTLRCSPRSGDLSVYWYQQSLDQGLQFLIQYYNGEERAKGNILERFSAQQFPDLHSELNLSSLELGDSALYFCASSVVSSGNTIYFGEGSWLTVV.

This rearrangement joins TRBV6-1 to TRBJ2-7, with D tentatively TRBD2 (5 bases). Trimming pared 2 bases from V and 4 bases from J, leaving 6 bases between. The germline gives CDR1 MNHNS, CDR2 SASEGT. This CDR3 is built from 12 residues. The CDR3 reads CASSETGYEQYF. In DNA form, the CDR3 reads TGTGCCAGCAGTGAAACGGGGTACGAGCAGTACTTC.

The chain couples TRBV10-3 to TRBJ1-6; a possible D gene is TRBD1 (6 bases). Germline V CDR1 and CDR2: ENHRY, SYGVKD. Trimming left V 5 bases short and J 8 bases short, with 7 bases between. This CDR3 has 12 residues. The CDR3 protein is CAISRQDSPLHF. As DNA, the CDR3 is TGTGCCATCAGTCGACAGGATTCACCCCTCCACTTT.

This rearrangement joins TRBV18 to TRBJ1-1; the D is unclear. Germline V gene data show CDR1 as KGHSH and CDR2 as LQKENI. CDR3 length: 15 residues. Trimming took 0 bases from V and 3 from J, leaving 11 bases between them. This CDR3 reads CASSPPWSRDTEAFF. Here the CDR3 DNA reads TGTGCCAGCTCACCACCGTGGTCGAGGGACACTGAAGCTTTCTTT. The whole variable domain, filled in from reference TRBV18 and TRBJ1-1, reads NAGVMQNPRHLVRRRGQEARLRCSPMKGHSHVYWYRQLPEEGLKFMVYLQKENIIDESGMPKERFSAEFPKEGPSILRIQQVVRGDSAAYFCASSPPWSRDTEAFFGQGTRLTVV.

The chain is built from TRBV30 and TRBJ1-4; maybe TRBD1 (5 bases). Germline-derived CDR1 and CDR2 are GTSNPN and SVGIG (reference sequence). Between the trimmed V and J ends, which lost 0 bases and 10 bases, there was a span of 12 bases. The CDR3 spans 13 residues. Written as DNA, the CDR3 is TGTGCCTGGAGTGTGCTGGGGGGGGGAAAACTGTTTTTT. It codes for CAWSVLGGGKLFF.

The rearrangement links TRBV27 to TRBJ2-1, with a possible D match to TRBD2 (7 bases). Germline V gene lookup returns CDR1 MNHEY and CDR2 SMNVEV (reference sequence). The V and J ends lost 3 bases and 7 bases respectively, with 19 bases between them. This CDR3 has 16 residues. DNA for the CDR3: TGTGCCAGCAGTTTTCTGATGGGGGGGGCTAAGAATGAGCAGTTCTTC. As protein: CASSFLMGGAKNEQFF.

This chain links TRBV27 with TRBJ2-3; 8 nucleotides align to TRBD2. This CDR3 has 15 amino acids. Germline loops: CDR1 MNHEY, CDR2 SMNVEV (reference sequence). The J segment lost 6 bases and the V segment lost 4 bases, leaving 9 bases of the junction unmatched. CDR3 loop: CASSSLLADGDTQYF. As DNA, the CDR3 is TGTGCCAGCAGTTCACTACTAGCGGACGGGGATACGCAGTATTTT.

A single count supports this clone. The junction departs from the called germline gene at one end, perhaps through a read error. The chain has TRBV4-2 and TRBJ1-2; TRBD1 matches at 9 bases. Per the germline V gene, CDR1 is LGHNA and CDR2 is YNFKEQ. This CDR3 is 17 amino acids long. CDR3 bases: TGTGCCAGCAGCCAAGATGTTTGGGACAGGGCGGGCTATGGCTACACCTTT. The encoded protein is CASSQDVWDRAGYGYTF.

V gene TRBV9 combines with J gene TRBJ1-5; maybe TRBD1 (6 bases). Trimming shortened V by 4 bases and J by 3 bases, and 14 bases separated the two germline ends. CDR3 length: 15 residues. Germline V gives CDR1 SGDLS, CDR2 YYNGEE. The CDR3 here is CASSPFGQNNQPQHF. The CDR3 DNA reads TGTGCCAGCAGCCCCTTCGGACAGAACAATCAGCCCCAGCATTTT.

The chain uses TRBV27 and TRBJ2-7; 9 bases are a match to TRBD2. CDR1 is MNHEY, CDR2 SMNVEV, per germline (reference sequence). This CDR3 has 14 residues. V shed 7 bases, J shed 1 base, and the junction held 5 bases outside the gene matches. CDR3 nucleotides: TGTGCCAGCAAGGCGGGGGGGGTATCCTACGAGCAGTACTTC. Translating gives CASKAGGVSYEQYF.